These 26 T cell receptor beta chains came from one sample sequenced in a study of human T cells and chemical hapten exposure. The time point here: pre-sensitization, week 0. The treatment: therapeutic diphenylcyclopropenone sensitization with weekly scalp DPC. TCRdb analysed the RACE reads with MiXCR anew, one entry per CDR3 protein. The data hold 95,000 to 150,000 distinct CDR3 sequences, with about 14% observed a single time. This specimen consisted of whole blood, obtained in connection with sensitization to the hapten diphenylcyclopropenone (DPC). These receptors were taken from a young woman with alopecia areata. Some clones in this sample may be carry-over from other donors' samples.

This chain joins TRBV27 and TRBJ2-2, with D possibly being TRBD1 (6 bases). With 8 bases removed from V and 4 bases from J, the gap between germline ends came to 11 bases. Germline CDR1 is MNHEY and CDR2 is SMNVEV (reference sequence). CDR3 size: 13 residues. The chain's CDR3 is CASGTLLTGELFF. The CDR3, as DNA: TGTGCCAGCGGGACACTCCTCACCGGGGAGCTGTTTTTT.

The chain links TRBV6-5 to TRBJ1-1; unclear D gene. The ends were cut back, 7 bases at V and 8 bases at J, with 11 bases in the middle. The CDR3 runs 11 residues. Germline loops: CDR1 MNHEY, CDR2 SVGAGI. The CDR3 region has the DNA TGTGCCAGCATGCGGGCCACCGAAGCTTTCTTT. Its protein is CASMRATEAFF.

Comment on this clonotype: The junction shows a germline mismatch at one end, possibly a read error. This chain joins TRBV7-9 and TRBJ1-2, with D unclear. The CDR3 is made up of 10 amino acids. Per the germline V gene, CDR1 is SEHNR and CDR2 is FQNEAQ (reference sequence). The CDR3 region is CASSFGTHNF. As DNA, the CDR3 is TGTGCCAGCAGCTTTGGCACCCACAACTTC.

The rearrangement links TRBV3-1 to TRBJ2-3; no reliable D call. Germline-derived CDR1 and CDR2 are LGHDT and YNNKEL (reference sequence). Trimming shortened V by 1 base and J by 6 bases, and 8 bases separated the two germline ends. The CDR3 is 13 amino acids. The CDR3 DNA follows: TGTGCCAGCAGCCAAGGTCCATGGGATACGCAGTATTTT. Protein: CASSQGPWDTQYF.

Notes on this clonotype: A junction end diverges from the germline sequence, so it may reflect a read error. The rearrangement joins TRBV7-2 to TRBJ1-1, with 8 bases that match TRBD1. The CDR3 contains 14 residues. CDR1 SGHTA and CDR2 FQGNSA come from the germline V gene. CDR3 DNA: TGTGCCAGCAGCTCCTCAGGGGGCCGGACTGTAGCTTTCTTT. Translating gives CASSSSGGRTVAFF.

This sequence joins TRBV4-3 and TRBJ2-3, with TRBD2 matching over 9 bases. CDR1 is LGHNA, CDR2 YSLEER, per germline. The J segment lost 8 bases and the V segment lost 1 base, leaving 10 bases of the junction unmatched. The CDR3 has 16 residues. Written as DNA, the CDR3 is TGCGCCAGCAGCCAAGCCCGGGGACTAGCCTTACCTACGCAGTATTTT. Protein: CASSQARGLALPTQYF.

This clonotype was seen repeatedly, ten times or more. The V call is TRBV11-2, the J call TRBJ2-5; D is unresolved. Germline V lookup: CDR1 SGHAT, CDR2 FQNNGV. The CDR3 length is 12 residues. The V gene lost 3 bases and the J gene lost 5 bases, with 7 bases spanning the gap. The CDR3 protein is CASSLVGETQYF. In DNA, the CDR3 is TGTGCCAGCAGCTTGGTCGGGGAGACCCAGTACTTC.

This clonotype occurred a few times. The rearrangement links TRBV3-1 to TRBJ2-7; D ambiguous. The V and J ends lost 0 bases and 9 bases respectively, with 18 bases between them. The CDR3 spans 15 residues. Per germline, CDR1 LGHDT and CDR2 YNNKEL (reference sequence). Here the CDR3 DNA reads TGTGCCAGCAGCCAAGATCCTCCCTTAGGATCCGGGCAGTACTTC. Its translation is CASSQDPPLGSGQYF.

This clonotype has only a few counts. V and J are TRBV12-3 or TRBV12-4 and TRBJ1-1, with TRBD1 identical over 7 bases. This CDR3 spans 17 amino acids. With V trimmed by 4 bases and J by 1 base, 12 bases remained unmatched. CDR3 residues: CASSSRANRGKNTEAFF. The CDR3 region has the DNA TGTGCCAGCAGTTCGCGGGCCAACAGGGGTAAGAACACTGAAGCTTTCTTT.

The chain couples TRBV9 to TRBJ1-6; D gene ambiguous. Trimming pared 4 bases from V and 0 bases from J, leaving 11 bases between. CDR1 is SGDLS and CDR2 is YYNGEE in the germline V gene. The CDR3 has 16 amino acids. CDR3 loop: CASSPYVSSYNSPLHF. The CDR3 region has the DNA TGTGCCAGCAGCCCTTACGTCAGCTCCTATAATTCACCCCTCCACTTT.

This clonotype was detected many times. The genes are TRBV7-9 and TRBJ1-3; no clear D gene. The CDR3 is 15 amino acids. Trimming took 4 bases from V and 3 from J, leaving 13 bases between them. Germline V gene lookup returns CDR1 SEHNR and CDR2 FQNEAQ (reference sequence). CDR3 DNA: TGTGCCAGCAGCTCACCGTCCGAGGGTGGAAACACCATATATTTT. Protein product: CASSSPSEGGNTIYF.

This clonotype was detected many times. The V call is TRBV7-6, the J call TRBJ1-3; D remains ambiguous. The V end was cut by 5 bases, the J end by 0 bases, with 11 bases between. The germline V gene has CDR1 SGHVS and CDR2 FNYEAQ. The CDR3 sequence is 15 residues long. CDR3 protein: CASSPEGFSGNTIYF. In nucleotides, the CDR3 is TGTGCCAGCAGCCCTGAGGGCTTCTCTGGAAACACCATATATTTT. Full variable domain (rest looked up from reference TRBV7-6 and TRBJ1-3): GAGVSQSPRYKVTKRGQDVALRCDPISGHVSLYWYRQALGQGPEFLTYFNYEAQQDKSGLPNDRFSAERPEGSISTLTIQRTEQRDSAMYRCASSPEGFSGNTIYFGEGSWLTVV.

The chain is built from TRBV13 and TRBJ2-5; TRBD2 matches 7 bases. The CDR3 runs 15 residues. Germline V gene lookup returns CDR1 PRHDT and CDR2 FYEKMQ (reference sequence). J lost 2 bases, V lost 1 base, and 4 bases had no gene match. The CDR3, as DNA: TGTGCCAGCAGCTTAGCCGGGGGGACTCAAGAGACCCAGTACTTC. It translates to CASSLAGGTQETQYF. Filled out from reference TRBV13 and TRBJ2-5, the complete variable domain reads AAGVIQSPRHLIKEKRETATLKCYPIPRHDTVYWYQQGPGQDPQFLISFYEKMQSDKGSIPDRFSAQQFSDYHSELNMSSLELGDSALYFCASSLAGGTQETQYFGPGTRLLVL.

The genes are TRBV7-2 and TRBJ2-7, with a possible D match to TRBD1 (5 bases). Per germline, CDR1 SGHTA and CDR2 FQGNSA. This CDR3 region has 11 residues. V was shortened by 5 bases and J by 9 bases, with 11 bases between the two germline ends. The CDR3 spells CASSLGAWQYF. As DNA, the CDR3 is TGTGCCAGCAGCCTAGGGGCATGGCAGTACTTC.

This clonotype was observed a few times. The CDR3 here is CASSQQGDTEAFF. The CDR3 DNA follows: TGTGCCAGCTCACAACAGGGGGACACTGAAGCTTTCTTT. The rearrangement joins TRBV18 to TRBJ1-1; 8 nucleotides match TRBD1. Germline V CDR1 and CDR2: KGHSH, LQKENI. The CDR3 has 13 amino acids. Losses at the gene ends were 4 bases for V and 3 bases for J; bases not matched to a gene: 1.

The chain has TRBV7-7 and TRBJ2-1; weak D call: TRBD2 (6 bases). CDR3 size: 14 residues. Trimming took 5 bases from V and 2 from J, leaving 10 bases between them. CDR1 and CDR2 from the germline V gene are SSHAT and FNYEAQ (reference sequence). The CDR3 coding sequence is TGTGCCAGCAGCCGCGGGGAGACCTACAATGAGCAGTTCTTC. Translated, it gives CASSRGETYNEQFF.

The table lists this clonotype with a few counts. This rearrangement joins TRBV18 to TRBJ2-7; 7 bases are shared with TRBD1. CDR3 length: 13 amino acids. The trim removed 6 bases at V and 2 bases at J, leaving 4 bases unmatched. CDR1 is KGHSH, CDR2 LQKENI, per germline. This CDR3 reads CASSATGPYEQYF. The CDR3, as DNA: TGTGCCAGCTCCGCGACAGGGCCCTACGAGCAGTACTTC.

This clonotype was counted between two and nine times. The chain combines TRBV7-2 with TRBJ2-7; D is ambiguous. The CDR3 extends over 15 amino acids. Germline V lookup: CDR1 SGHTA, CDR2 FQGNSA. Trimming took 1 base from V and 2 from J, leaving 12 bases between them. CDR3 nucleotide sequence: TGTGCCAGCAGCTTAGAGGTGGGGTCTGCCTACGAGCAGTACTTC. The encoded protein is CASSLEVGSAYEQYF.

V is TRBV18 and J is TRBJ2-7; the D gene is possibly TRBD2 (5 bases). Germline-derived CDR1 and CDR2 are KGHSH and LQKENI. The CDR3 runs 15 residues. V lost 2 bases to trimming and J lost 0 bases, with 11 bases between them. CDR3 DNA: TGTGCCAGCTCACCAGTGCCCCGGGACTCCTACGAGCAGTACTTC. Its translation: CASSPVPRDSYEQYF.

The chain is built from TRBV19 and TRBJ1-2; D may be TRBD1 (6 bases). The CDR3 contains 14 residues. With 5 bases removed from V and 4 bases from J, the gap between germline ends came to 14 bases. Germline CDR1 reads LNHDA; CDR2 reads SQIVND (reference sequence). The DNA for the CDR3 is TGTGCCAGTAGTGTCTACAGGGTCGGCTATGGCTACACCTTC. Translating it yields CASSVYRVGYGYTF.

The gene calls are TRBV7-2 and TRBJ1-1; a possible D gene is TRBD1 (6 bases). Trimming shortened V by 5 bases and J by 4 bases, and 14 bases separated the two germline ends. The CDR3 covers 14 residues. Germline V CDR1 and CDR2: SGHTA, FQGNSA. CDR3 sequence: CASSHTGSGTEAFF. The DNA of the CDR3 is TGTGCCAGCAGCCACACAGGGTCTGGCACTGAAGCTTTCTTT.

This clonotype was counted ten times or more. V usage is TRBV27 and J usage is TRBJ1-5; no clear D. V was shortened by 2 bases and J by 4 bases, with 9 bases between the two germline ends. The germline CDR1 and CDR2 sequences are MNHEY and SMNVEV (reference sequence). There are 14 residues in the CDR3. In DNA form, the CDR3 reads TGTGCCAGCAGTTTAGGACCTTCTAATCAGCCCCAGCATTTT. Protein: CASSLGPSNQPQHF.

This clonotype was detected many times. The rearrangement uses TRBV6-2 or TRBV6-3 and TRBJ2-3; weak D call: TRBD2 (6 bases). Trimming pared 2 bases from V and 0 bases from J, leaving 21 bases between. Germline values: CDR1 MNHEY, CDR2 SVGEGT. The CDR3 length is 19 residues. The CDR3 DNA follows: TGTGCCAGCAGTTACCCCCGGGGTAGCGGAACCTCTAGCACAGATACGCAGTATTTT. Translation gives CASSYPRGSGTSSTDTQYF.

Notes on this clonotype: Relative to the germline gene, one junction end is altered; a read error may explain this. The chain carries TRBV20-1 and TRBJ2-7, with D possibly matching TRBD2 (6 bases). CDR3 length: 14 amino acids. Germline-derived CDR1 and CDR2 are DFQATT and SNEGSKA (reference sequence). In DNA form, the CDR3 reads TGCAGTGCCAGAGAGGGACTCTCCGACTACGAGCAGTACTTC. It is translated as CSAREGLSDYEQYF.

In the case of this clonotype: This may be a read error, as it is one base from a much larger clone. This sequence joins TRBV6-5 and TRBJ1-2, with no clear D. The CDR3 is made up of 13 amino acids. CDR1 MNHEY and CDR2 SVGAGI come from the germline V gene. The V end lost 5 bases, the J end lost 7 bases, and 14 bases lay between the germline ends. CDR3 nucleotides: TGTGCCAGCAGTCCTGGGGATCACAGTGGCTACACCTTC. Protein product: CASSPGDHSGYTF.

The chain carries TRBV7-9 and TRBJ2-1; possibly TRBD1 for D (6 bases). Germline CDR1 and CDR2: SEHNR and FQNEAQ (reference sequence). The CDR3 consists of 16 residues. V was cut by 2 bases and J by 2 bases, with 13 bases left in between. The CDR3 bases are TGTGCCAGCAGCTTAAATTACAGGGCCCCCTACAATGAGCAGTTCTTC. Amino acid sequence: CASSLNYRAPYNEQFF. Based on the CDR3 plus reference TRBV7-9 and TRBJ2-1, the full variable domain is DTGVSQNPRHKITKRGQNVTFRCDPISEHNRLYWYRQTLGQGPEFLTYFQNEAQLEKSRLLSDRFSAERPKGSFSTLEIQRTEQGDSAMYLCASSLNYRAPYNEQFFGPGTRLTVL.